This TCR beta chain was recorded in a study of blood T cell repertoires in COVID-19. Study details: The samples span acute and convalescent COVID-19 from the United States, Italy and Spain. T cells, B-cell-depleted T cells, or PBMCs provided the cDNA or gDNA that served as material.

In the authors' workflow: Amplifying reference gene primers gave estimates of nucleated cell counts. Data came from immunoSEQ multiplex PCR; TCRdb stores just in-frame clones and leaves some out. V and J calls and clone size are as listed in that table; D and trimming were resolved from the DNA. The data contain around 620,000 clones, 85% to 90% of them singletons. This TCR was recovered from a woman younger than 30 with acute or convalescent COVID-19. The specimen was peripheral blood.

Here the CDR3 reads CASSLALSLAGGATEQFF. CDR3 DNA: TGTGCCAGCAGCTTAGCGCTCTCGCTAGCGGGGGGCGCGACTGAGCAGTTCTTC. The rearrangement uses TRBV7-2 and TRBJ2-1; 11 bases line up with TRBD2. V was pared by 0 bases and J by 9 bases, with 13 bases of the junction left unmatched. Germline-derived CDR1 and CDR2 are SGHTA and FQGNSA. The CDR3 covers 18 residues.